The 17 T cell receptor beta chains reported below all come from one sample, sequenced in a study of identical twins. TCRdb reprocessed the 5' RACE reads via MiXCR and lists one record per CDR3 protein. Of hundreds of thousands of distinct CDR3 sequences in the sample, less than 7% were seen once. What was sequenced was naive T cells sorted from blood. The receptors here all came from a man between 18 and 29 years old in good health.

This clonotype was seen repeatedly, ten times or more. The J gene is TRBJ2-1, the V gene TRBV7-9, with D possibly being TRBD2 (6 bases). In germline, CDR1 is SEHNR, CDR2 FQNEAQ (reference sequence). V shed 5 bases and J shed 3 bases, with 17 bases lying between them. The CDR3 sequence is 16 residues long. DNA of the CDR3: TGTGCCAGCAGCCCCCCCGGGGTAGCGGACTACAATGAGCAGTTCTTC. Translated: CASSPPGVADYNEQFF.

This clonotype showed up just a few times. The chain has TRBV28 and TRBJ2-3; D is perhaps TRBD1 (5 bases). Trimming took off 11 bases at V and 6 bases at J, with 12 bases between the two ends. Germline lookup yields CDR1 MDHEN and CDR2 SYDVKM. This CDR3 is 11 amino acids long. CDR3 DNA sequence: TGTGCCCGACAGCCCGGGGATACGCAGTATTTT. Translated, it gives CARQPGDTQYF.

This clonotype was recorded many times. A read error is possible here, since a much larger clone lies one base away. This chain connects TRBV7-6 to TRBJ2-2; no firm D call. Trimming removed 2 bases at V and 7 bases at J, with 2 bases between. Germline assignment: CDR1 SGHVS and CDR2 FNYEAQ. The CDR3 runs 11 residues. CDR3 region: CASSLNGELFF. Here the CDR3 DNA reads TGTGCCAGCAGCTTAAACGGGGAGCTGTTTTTT.

This clonotype was observed many times. This rearrangement joins TRBV5-1 to TRBJ2-2; 7 bases are shared with TRBD2. The CDR3 covers 15 residues. V lost 3 bases to trimming and J lost 4 bases; unmatched junction nucleotides: 6. From germline, CDR1 is SGHRS and CDR2 YFSETQ. CDR3 DNA sequence: TGCGCCAGCAGCTCATCTAGCGGTCTCACCGGGGAGCTGTTTTTT. Amino acids: CASSSSSGLTGELFF.

This clonotype has ten or more counts. The J gene is TRBJ2-2, the V gene TRBV5-5; 11 bases map to TRBD2. Germline loops: CDR1 SGHKS, CDR2 YYEKEE (reference sequence). The V and J ends lost 2 bases and 7 bases, in that order; junction bases with no gene match: 7. The CDR3 extends over 16 amino acids. CDR3: CASSFFASGRSGELFF. As DNA, the CDR3 is TGTGCCAGCAGCTTTTTCGCTAGCGGGAGGAGCGGGGAGCTGTTTTTT.

The sample holds a few counts of this clonotype. The chain has TRBV5-1 and TRBJ2-7, with 7 positions matching TRBD2. Germline CDR1 SGHRS, CDR2 YFSETQ. The CDR3 runs to 13 residues. The V segment lost 3 bases and the J segment 7 bases; nucleotides outside the gene matches: 7. CDR3 DNA: TGCGCCAGCAGCTGGGCCCAGCGGGGTGAGCAGTACTTC. Translated, it gives CASSWAQRGEQYF.

There are many counts of this clonotype. Here the CDR3 DNA reads TGTGCCAGCAGCGGACGGACAGAGTCGGACACCGGGGAGCTGTTTTTT. This encodes CASSGRTESDTGELFF. This chain joins TRBV9 and TRBJ2-2; possibly TRBD1 for D (6 bases). CDR1 is SGDLS and CDR2 is YYNGEE in the germline V gene. This CDR3 is 16 amino acids long. Trimming shortened V by 3 bases and J by 3 bases, and 15 bases separated the two germline ends.

In its sample, this clonotype was seen many times. The chain links TRBV12-3 or TRBV12-4 to TRBJ1-5; a possible D gene is TRBD1 (5 bases). CDR3 length: 14 amino acids. V was shortened by 5 bases and J by 6 bases, with 14 bases between the two germline ends. The CDR3: CASSPQGRGQPQHF. The CDR3 DNA sequence: TGTGCCAGCAGTCCTCAGGGACGGGGTCAGCCCCAGCATTTT.

V usage is TRBV20-1 and J usage is TRBJ2-3; 8 bases are shared with TRBD1. V lost 0 bases to trimming and J lost 2 bases; unmatched junction nucleotides: 7. Germline CDR1 and CDR2: DFQATT and SNEGSKA (reference sequence). This CDR3 has 16 residues. CDR3 sequence reads: CSARDPRTGHTDTQYF. In DNA, the CDR3 is TGCAGTGCTAGAGATCCAAGGACAGGGCACACAGATACGCAGTATTTT.

This clonotype was picked up many times. The CDR3 coding sequence is TGTGCCAGCAGTTTTGAGGATAAGGGGCTCTCCCCTTACGAGCAGTACGTC. This encodes CASSFEDKGLSPYEQYV. The chain carries TRBV27 and TRBJ2-7; D perhaps matches TRBD1 (5 bases). V gave up 3 bases and J gave up 4 bases, with 22 bases separating them. The germline CDR1 and CDR2 sequences are MNHEY and SMNVEV (reference sequence). This CDR3 has 17 residues.

This clonotype has a count of ten or more. The chain recombines TRBV5-1 with TRBJ2-2; no firm D call. CDR3 length: 15 residues. Germline V gene data show CDR1 as SGHRS and CDR2 as YFSETQ. Trimming shortened V by 0 bases and J by 7 bases, and 13 bases separated the two germline ends. The CDR3 loop is CASSLGTIRGGELFF. The CDR3 bases are TGCGCCAGCAGCTTGGGGACCATCAGAGGCGGGGAGCTGTTTTTT.

This clonotype was observed a handful of times. The V gene is TRBV20-1, the J gene TRBJ2-2; TRBD1 is a possible D gene (8 bases). The CDR3 is made up of 14 amino acids. Trimming left V 3 bases short and J 9 bases short, with 17 bases between. The germline CDR1 and CDR2 sequences are DFQATT and SNEGSKA (reference sequence). This CDR3 reads CSASGQGGGRELFF. The CDR3, as DNA: TGCAGTGCTAGTGGACAGGGAGGGGGCCGGGAGCTGTTTTTT.

This clonotype was picked up many times. This sequence joins TRBV7-3 and TRBJ2-7, with 8 bases aligning to TRBD1. This CDR3 is built from 14 residues. The V segment lost 3 bases and the J segment 6 bases; nucleotides outside the gene matches: 7. Germline loops: CDR1 SGHTA, CDR2 FQGTGA. The CDR3 bases are TGTGCCAGCAGCTTCACAGGGGGTCGAGGCGAGCAGTACTTC. This encodes CASSFTGGRGEQYF.

This clonotype was found many times. V and J are TRBV27 and TRBJ2-1, with TRBD1 matching over 8 bases. Trimming cost V 7 bases and J 4 bases; bases outside gene matches: 9. Per the germline V gene, CDR1 is MNHEY and CDR2 is SMNVEV (reference sequence). The CDR3 has 15 residues. CDR3 nucleotide sequence: TGTGCCAGCACACCGCAGGGGGCCAGTTACAATGAGCAGTTCTTC. It yields the protein CASTPQGASYNEQFF.

This clonotype was counted ten times or more. The V gene is TRBV21-1, the J gene TRBJ2-5; the table's D call, TRBD2, has no DNA check behind it. TRBV21-1 is given as a pseudogene. This CDR3 contains 16 residues. The CDR3 spells CASRNRERTFQETQYF. The DNA for the CDR3 is TGTGCCAGCAGAAACCGGGAGCGGACCTTCCAAGAGACCCAGTACTTC.

This clonotype was detected many times. The rearrangement links TRBV29-1 to TRBJ2-7; D is perhaps TRBD2 (5 bases). CDR1 is SQVTM and CDR2 is ANQGSEA in the germline V gene. CDR3 size: 13 residues. V was clipped by 2 bases and J by 3 bases, with 11 bases between them. CDR3 sequence: CSVERVAGYEQYF. The CDR3, as DNA: TGCAGCGTTGAACGGGTGGCGGGCTACGAGCAGTACTTC.

This chain connects TRBV27 to TRBJ2-7; perhaps TRBD2 as D (6 bases). V was shortened by 6 bases and J by 2 bases, with 14 bases between the two germline ends. The CDR3 is made up of 14 amino acids. Per germline, CDR1 MNHEY and CDR2 SMNVEV (reference sequence). The CDR3: CASRGGEGTYEQYV. In DNA form, the CDR3 reads TGTGCCAGCAGGGGGGGAGAGGGAACCTACGAGCAGTACGTC.